This T cell receptor beta chain was recovered during a study of T cell changes during pregnancy in multiple sclerosis (dated 2019 in TCRdb). Some background on the complete study: The study looked at changes in the T cell repertoire across pregnancy in women with multiple sclerosis.

Turning to this clone: The antigen this receptor binds is unknown. No per-base quality is available; no much larger clone lies one base away.

Libraries were made using the immunoSEQ multiplex PCR assay. This is the immuneACCESS table as TCRdb keeps it, with only in-frame sequences that have V and J called. A part of the clones is gone; compared with another copy, unresolved V genes explain less than half, and the rest is unexplained. Here the sample has tens of thousands of clones; just over 90% occur a single time. About 0.45% of the sample is in the top ten clones. The CDR3 measures 16 amino acids from cysteine to phenylalanine. The DNA shown is the 48-base CDR3, in frame from base 1. After removal of 0 bases from V and 4 bases from J, the junction retains 4 bases not matched to a gene. For CDR1 and CDR2, the germline V gene lists SGHTA and FQGNSA.

This clonotype originated in a female donor with multiple sclerosis, enrolled in a pregnancy study. This material consisted of CD4+ T cells from peripheral blood mononuclear cells, taken before pregnancy. Rearrangement joined TRBV7-2 to TRBJ2-2, with TRBD1 identical over 8 junction bases. The CDR3: CASSLAPGGSTGELFF. DNA sequence: TGTGCCAGCAGCTTAGCCCCAGGGGGCAGCACCGGGGAGCTGTTTTTT.